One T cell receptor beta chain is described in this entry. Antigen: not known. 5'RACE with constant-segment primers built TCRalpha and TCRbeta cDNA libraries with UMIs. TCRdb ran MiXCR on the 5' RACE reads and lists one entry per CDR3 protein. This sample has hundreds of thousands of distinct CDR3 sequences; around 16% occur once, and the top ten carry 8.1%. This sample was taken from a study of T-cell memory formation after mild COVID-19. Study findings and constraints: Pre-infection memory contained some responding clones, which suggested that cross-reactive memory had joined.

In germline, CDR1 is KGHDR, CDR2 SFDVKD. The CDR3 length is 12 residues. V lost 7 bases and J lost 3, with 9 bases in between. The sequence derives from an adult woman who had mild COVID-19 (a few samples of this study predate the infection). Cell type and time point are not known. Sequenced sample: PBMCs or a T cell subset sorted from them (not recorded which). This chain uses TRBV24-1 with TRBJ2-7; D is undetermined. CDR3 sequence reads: CATSDPLYEQYF. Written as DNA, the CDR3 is TGTGCCACCAGCGATCCCCTCTACGAGCAGTACTTC.